The 29 T cell receptor beta chains below were found in one sample sequenced in a study of blood T cell repertoires in COVID-19 (TCRdb year 2020). Receptor libraries were prepared by the immunoSEQ multiplex PCR assay. TCRdb obtained this table from immuneACCESS and retained in-frame rearrangements with V and J assigned. These tables miss some clones; where compared with another copy, unresolved V genes account for less than half of the shortfall, and the remainder is unexplained. This sample lists 150,000 to 200,000 clones; less than 90% were detected once. More than 25% of the sample belongs to the ten largest clones. Material for sequencing was peripheral blood. The receptors shown here come from a man aged 55 to 69 with acute or convalescent COVID-19.

This chain uses TRBV5-6 with TRBJ2-3, with 9 positions matching TRBD2. The CDR3 length is 16 residues. Germline V gene lookup returns CDR1 SGHDT and CDR2 YYEEEE. Trimming took 3 bases from V and 2 from J; bases not matched to a gene: 7. In nucleotides, the CDR3 is TGTGCCAGCAGCTCCTCTTCTAGCGGGGCCACAGATACGCAGTATTTT. Its protein product is CASSSSSSGATDTQYF. The complete variable domain, with remaining parts taken from reference TRBV5-6 and TRBJ2-3, reads DAGVTQSPTHLIKTRGQQVTLRCSPKSGHDTVSWYQQALGQGPQFIFQYYEEEERQRGNFPDRFSGHQFPNYSSELNVNALLLGDSALYLCASSSSSSGATDTQYFGPGTRLTVL.

V is TRBV19 and J is TRBJ1-3, with D uncertain. The CDR3 runs 14 residues. V lost 3 bases and J 0 bases, leaving 6 bases between the germline ends. CDR1 and CDR2 (germline): LNHDA, SQIVND (reference sequence). CDR3 bases: TGTGCCAGTAGTATCAGGCACTCTGGAAACACCATATATTTT. Amino acids: CASSIRHSGNTIYF. Full variable domain (remainder filled in from reference TRBV19 and TRBJ1-3): DGGITQSPKYLFRKEGQNVTLSCEQNLNHDAMYWYRQDPGQGLRLIYYSQIVNDFQKGDIAEGYSVSREKKESFPLTVTSAQKNPTAFYLCASSIRHSGNTIYFGEGSWLTVV.

V and J are TRBV5-1 and TRBJ1-1; unclear D gene. With 1 base removed from V and 0 bases from J, the gap between germline ends came to 7 bases. The germline V gene encodes CDR1 SGHRS and CDR2 YFSETQ. The length of the CDR3 is 14 residues. This CDR3 reads CASSLSEVNTEAFF. The DNA for the CDR3 is TGCGCCAGCAGCTTGTCGGAGGTGAACACTGAAGCTTTCTTT.

The chain carries TRBV7-2 and TRBJ1-2; 11 nucleotides line up with TRBD1. Germline trimming cut 5 bases from V and 6 bases from J; bases unmatched to any gene: 5. Germline V gene data show CDR1 as SGHTA and CDR2 as FQGNSA. The CDR3 is made up of 14 amino acids. In nucleotides, the CDR3 is TGTGCCAGCAGCCAGGGACAGGGGGTGAATGGCTACACCTTC. As protein: CASSQGQGVNGYTF.

The chain is built from TRBV28 and TRBJ2-7; 10 nucleotides agree with TRBD2. V lost 3 bases and J lost 2; bases outside the gene matches: 10. Germline CDR1 is MDHEN and CDR2 is SYDVKM. The CDR3 extends over 17 amino acids. CDR3 coding DNA: TGTGCCAGCAGTTTGCTAGCGGGAGTCGGGGACCCCTACGAGCAGTACTTC. It is translated as CASSLLAGVGDPYEQYF.

The chain carries TRBV30 and TRBJ1-2; D is perhaps TRBD1 (6 bases). The CDR3 has 13 residues. Germline V gene data show CDR1 as GTSNPN and CDR2 as SVGIG (reference sequence). Trimming stripped 6 bases from V and 5 bases from J, with 16 bases between. The CDR3 DNA reads TGTGCCTGCCCCTCGAGGGGGAATTATGGCTACACCTTC. Its protein is CACPSRGNYGYTF.

This clone has only one observation. This chain connects TRBV30 to TRBJ2-2; TRBD2 matches at 11 bases. This CDR3 is built from 15 residues. Unmatched junction bases numbered 8, after V lost 5 bases and J lost 6 bases. The germline gives CDR1 GTSNPN, CDR2 SVGIG (reference sequence). The CDR3 spells CAWLLAGVGPGELFF. As DNA, the CDR3 is TGTGCCTGGTTACTAGCGGGAGTTGGCCCCGGGGAGCTGTTTTTT.

The rearrangement joins TRBV9 to TRBJ1-1; possibly TRBD1 for D (5 bases). Germline CDR1 is SGDLS and CDR2 is YYNGEE. The CDR3 extends over 15 amino acids. Trimming removed 0 bases at V and 2 bases at J, with 11 bases between. CDR3 sequence: CASSVAWGDNTEAFF. DNA for the CDR3: TGTGCCAGCAGCGTAGCCTGGGGGGACAACACTGAAGCTTTCTTT.

The chain recombines TRBV9 with TRBJ2-6, with a weak D call TRBD2 (6 bases). The CDR3 has 17 residues. Per the germline V gene, CDR1 is SGDLS and CDR2 is YYNGEE. Trimming removed 4 bases from V and 4 bases from J, with 18 bases in between. The DNA for the CDR3 is TGTGCCAGCAGCACCATCGGAGGGAGAGGCGGGGCCAACGTCCTGACTTTC. This codes for CASSTIGGRGGANVLTF.

The chain combines TRBV7-8 with TRBJ1-4; D is uncertain. Deletions cut 2 bases from V and 5 bases from J, with 12 bases between. CDR1 SGHVS and CDR2 FQNEAQ come from the germline V gene. The CDR3 runs 15 residues. CDR3 DNA: TGTGCCAGCAGCTTACAAGGACTTTCGAATGAAAAACTGTTTTTT. Residues: CASSLQGLSNEKLFF.

V is TRBV5-4 and J is TRBJ2-5, with 8 bases identical to TRBD2. Germline-derived CDR1 and CDR2 are SGHNT and YYREEE (reference sequence). CDR3 length equals 15 residues. Germline trimming cut 2 bases from V and 5 bases from J; bases unmatched to any gene: 8. CDR3 nucleotides: TGTGCCAGCAGCTTACCGGGAGGGGCCGGGGAGACCCAGTACTTC. Translated: CASSLPGGAGETQYF.

This clone was observed a few times. The chain combines TRBV6-5 with TRBJ2-2, with D perhaps matching TRBD1 (5 bases). The CDR3 consists of 14 residues. Trimming cost V 2 bases and J 5 bases, with 9 bases left between them. Germline V gives CDR1 MNHEY, CDR2 SVGAGI. The CDR3 DNA follows: TGTGCCAGCAGTTACGAAGGGGTGACCGGGGAGCTGTTTTTT. Amino acids: CASSYEGVTGELFF.

This sequence joins TRBV11-3 and TRBJ2-1; 7 nucleotides line up with TRBD2. Germline V gene lookup returns CDR1 SGHNT and CDR2 YENEEA. With V trimmed by 5 bases and J by 10 bases, 5 bases remained unmatched. The CDR3 is 12 amino acids. The CDR3 is CASSGGEIEQFF. CDR3 coding DNA: TGTGCCAGCAGCGGGGGGGAAATCGAGCAGTTCTTC. The entire variable domain, with the rest obtained from reference TRBV11-3 and TRBJ2-1, is as follows: EAGVVQSPRYKIIEKKQPVAFWCNPISGHNTLYWYLQNLGQGPELLIRYENEEAVDDSQLPKDRFSAERLKGVDSTLKIQPAELGDSAVYLCASSGGEIEQFFGPGTRLTVL.

The gene calls are TRBV12-3 or TRBV12-4 and TRBJ1-5; D is unresolved. Trimming took off 7 bases at V and 2 bases at J, with 6 bases between the two ends. The CDR3 is made up of 12 amino acids. CDR3 nucleotides: TGTGCCAGCACCCGGGGCAATCAGCCCCAGCATTTT. Protein product: CASTRGNQPQHF.

This rearrangement joins TRBV7-9 to TRBJ2-7; 16 bases are shared with TRBD2. CDR1 is SEHNR, CDR2 FQNEAQ, per germline (reference sequence). The CDR3 is made up of 19 amino acids. With V trimmed by 7 bases and J by 1 base, 13 bases remained unmatched. The CDR3 DNA sequence: TGTGCCAGCACCACCTCGGGACTAGCGGGAGGGCCGGTTTCCTACGAGCAGTACTTC. This sequence encodes CASTTSGLAGGPVSYEQYF.

This clone occurred many times. The J gene is TRBJ2-5, the V gene TRBV3-1 (or the pseudogene TRBV3-2); 12 bases agree with TRBD2. V dropped 1 base and J dropped 4; count of bases not matched to a gene: 16. This CDR3 is built from 20 residues. Germline-derived CDR1 and CDR2 are LGHDT and YNNKEL (reference sequence). This chain's CDR3 is CASSQVVGGTSGRSRETQYF. CDR3 nucleotides: TGTGCCAGCAGCCAAGTCGTGGGAGGAACTAGCGGGAGGAGCAGAGAGACCCAGTACTTC.

The genes are TRBV5-6 and TRBJ2-5; maybe TRBD1 (6 bases). Germline V CDR1 and CDR2: SGHDT, YYEEEE. This CDR3 comprises 14 residues. Trimming took off 0 bases at V and 2 bases at J, with 8 bases between the two ends. The CDR3 region has the DNA TGTGCCAGCAGCTTGGCCGGACAGCAAGAGACCCAGTACTTC. Protein: CASSLAGQQETQYF.

The chain couples TRBV6-2 or TRBV6-3 to TRBJ2-2; 9 bases are a match to TRBD2. Losses at the gene ends were 5 bases for V and 0 bases for J; bases not matched to a gene: 4. Germline V gene lookup returns CDR1 MNHEY and CDR2 SVGEGT. This CDR3 region has 16 residues. The CDR3 DNA reads TGTGCCAGCAGTCTGCTAGCGGGAACGAACACCGGGGAGCTGTTTTTT. Protein sequence: CASSLLAGTNTGELFF.

This clone was detected once. The V gene is TRBV5-1, the J gene TRBJ1-2; 9 nucleotides align to TRBD1. V was pared by 4 bases and J by 7 bases, with 17 bases of the junction left unmatched. CDR1 is SGHRS, CDR2 YFSETQ, per germline. The CDR3 is 17 amino acids. CDR3 nucleotides: TGCGCCAGCAGCGAACAGGGGGCGCGGGGCCTTTCGAGTGGCTACACCTTC. Its translation: CASSEQGARGLSSGYTF.

J is TRBJ1-3 and V is TRBV19; unclear D gene. The length of the CDR3 is 14 residues. The germline V gene has CDR1 LNHDA and CDR2 SQIVND (reference sequence). V lost 6 bases to trimming and J lost 4 bases, with 13 bases between them. The CDR3 region has the DNA TGTGCCAGTAGGAATCTCATCCAGGGAAACACCATATATTTT. Its translation is CASRNLIQGNTIYF.

The rearrangement uses TRBV5-1 and TRBJ1-1; D unclear. From germline, CDR1 is SGHRS and CDR2 YFSETQ. There are 13 residues in the CDR3. The ends were cut back, 5 bases at V and 0 bases at J, with 8 bases in the middle. The CDR3 region is CASRQALNTEAFF. The CDR3 DNA follows: TGCGCCAGCAGGCAGGCCTTGAACACTGAAGCTTTCTTT. Combining the CDR3 with reference TRBV5-1 and TRBJ1-1 gives the whole variable domain KAGVTQTPRYLIKTRGQQVTLSCSPISGHRSVSWYQQTPGQGLQFLFEYFSETQRNKGNFPGRFSGRQFSNSRSEMNVSTLELGDSALYLCASRQALNTEAFFGQGTRLTVV.

This rearrangement joins TRBV30 to TRBJ2-1; D is perhaps TRBD1 (5 bases). The CDR3 is 14 residues long. Germline CDR1 and CDR2: GTSNPN and SVGIG (reference sequence). Trimming removed 8 bases from V and 0 bases from J, with 14 bases in between. The CDR3, as DNA: TGTGCCAGTTCGACAGATAGCTCCTACAATGAGCAGTTCTTC. Protein: CASSTDSSYNEQFF. Filled out from reference TRBV30 and TRBJ2-1, the complete variable domain reads SQTIHQWPATLVQPVGSPLSLECTVEGTSNPNLYWYRQAAGRGLQLLFYSVGIGQISSEVPQNLSASRPQDRQFILSSKKLLLSDSGFYLCASSTDSSYNEQFFGPGTRLTVL.

The CDR3 nucleotides are TGTGCCAGCAGTCCCGGGATTCTAGCCAAAAACATTCAGTACTTC. Translated, it gives CASSPGILAKNIQYF. The J gene is TRBJ2-4, the V gene TRBV6-2 or TRBV6-3; D is possibly TRBD2 (5 bases). The V gene lost 5 bases and the J gene lost 0 bases, with 11 bases spanning the gap. In germline, CDR1 is MNHEY, CDR2 SVGEGT. This CDR3 has 15 amino acids.

The V and J genes are TRBV7-9 and TRBJ1-3, with 7 bases matching TRBD1. There are 14 residues in the CDR3. The ends lost 6 bases at V and 4 bases at J; junction bases unmatched: 6. Looked up from germline, CDR1 is SEHNR and CDR2 is FQNEAQ (reference sequence). The CDR3 bases are TGTGCCAGCAGGACACGACAGGGCGGAAACACCATATATTTT. Its protein is CASRTRQGGNTIYF.

This clone was seen just once. V gene TRBV27 combines with J gene TRBJ1-2; tentative D call: TRBD1 (6 bases). The CDR3 has 14 residues. Germline-derived CDR1 and CDR2 are MNHEY and SMNVEV (reference sequence). The germline V and J ends were trimmed by 4 bases and 2 bases, with 11 bases remaining between them. In nucleotides, the CDR3 is TGTGCCAGCAGTTCTCTCACAGGGAACTATGGCTACACCTTC. Encoded protein: CASSSLTGNYGYTF.

The chain joins TRBV27 to TRBJ1-6; 10 bases agree with TRBD1. The CDR3 is 14 residues long. V lost 3 bases, J lost 10 bases, and 3 bases stayed unmatched. The germline V gene has CDR1 MNHEY and CDR2 SMNVEV (reference sequence). The CDR3: CASSLWTGGSPLHF. CDR3 nucleotides: TGTGCCAGCAGTTTGTGGACAGGGGGATCACCCCTCCACTTT.

CDR3 bases: TGTGCCAGCAGCCTCGGGACAGCCGCTAATGAAAAACTGTTTTTT. Translation gives CASSLGTAANEKLFF. The rearrangement uses TRBV14 and TRBJ1-4, with 7 positions matching TRBD1. Germline CDR1 is SGHDN and CDR2 is FVKESK. The ends lost 4 bases at V and 3 bases at J; junction bases unmatched: 5. This CDR3 spans 15 amino acids.

The chain is built from TRBV30 and TRBJ2-1; TRBD2 matches at 9 bases. Germline V gene sequence: CDR1 GTSNPN, CDR2 SVGIG (reference sequence). Trimming at V came to 5 bases and at J to 7 bases, leaving 12 bases not matched to a gene. The CDR3 has 15 amino acids. The CDR3 spells CAWSHTAGGRNEQFF. CDR3 sequence (DNA): TGTGCCTGGTCCCACACCGCGGGAGGGAGGAATGAGCAGTTCTTC.

The chain recombines TRBV7-2 with TRBJ2-7, with TRBD2 matching over 11 bases. V lost 5 bases, J lost 9 bases, and 12 bases stayed unmatched. CDR1 is SGHTA and CDR2 is FQGNSA in the germline V gene. The CDR3 extends over 15 amino acids. The CDR3: CASSPTSGSPLGQYF. The CDR3 nucleotides are TGTGCCAGCAGCCCAACTAGCGGGAGCCCCCTAGGGCAGTACTTC.